This T cell receptor beta chain was documented in a study of blood T cell repertoires in COVID-19 (dated by TCRdb to the early 2020s). As for the study more broadly: Samples covering the acute and convalescent phases of COVID-19 were provided by collaborators in the United States, Italy and Spain. Deeply sampled blood TCRbeta repertoires from subjects exposed to, actively infected with, or recovered from COVID-19 were included in the dataset. Samples were obtained from the ongoing ImmuneRACE study (first 160 participants) and from about 1,300 subjects provided by 6 global collaborators. Nearly every sample came with metadata listing a de-identified subject ID, COVID-19 status, age in years and sex. Where available, HLA class I and class II types were obtained from metadata supplied by the sample provider rather than from assay-based typing. The material from the prospective study consisted of cDNA or gDNA derived from T cells, B-cell-depleted T cells, or PBMCs. The repertoires were released in a freely available public database meant as a resource for research on the immune response to SARS-CoV-2. What the study reported, not specific to this receptor: The quantity of clinical and demographic metadata differed by source and by participant and was supplied without curation.

TCRbeta CDR3 regions were amplified from genomic DNA using the immunoSEQ Assay, a bias-controlled multiplex PCR. Regarding the original processing steps: The number of nucleated cells in each sample was estimated from the amplification of reference gene primers within the assay. To quantify the absolute abundance of each unique TCRbeta CDR3 rearrangement, sequence reads were collapsed and filtered. Productive Simpson clonality was computed per sample as the square root of Simpson's diversity index over productive rearrangements. The table was pulled from immuneACCESS by TCRdb, which kept in-frame rearrangements only. Such tables lose some clones; where checked, under half of the loss comes from unresolved V genes, and the rest has no known cause. For V, J and clone size, that table is used; D and trimming come from the DNA. For this sample there are 200,000 or so clones; about 85% appear just once. The top ten constitute more than 4.5% of the sample.

Another Seattle source contributed samples from volunteer blood donors who had recovered from COVID-19. Collaborating institutions collected whole blood in K2EDTA tubes following their own protocols. For TCRbeta analysis, collaborator samples were shipped as frozen whole blood, as isolated PBMCs, or as DNA extracted from either sample type. Trimming takes 6 bases from V and 8 bases from J, and the germline ends sit 21 bases apart. CDR1 and CDR2 are read off the germline V gene as SGDLS and YYNGEE. The cysteine opens and the phenylalanine closes a CDR3 of 15 amino acids. Only CDR3 DNA is held: 45 bases, read in frame from base 1. Regarding this clone: Its binding antigen is unknown. No per-base quality is available; no much larger clone lies one base away.

Sequenced sample: peripheral blood. The rearranged chain carries TRBV9 and TRBJ2-1; the D gene is possibly TRBD2, with 6 bases matching. The source is a woman aged 60-70 years who had recovered from COVID-19. The DNA sequence is as follows: TGTGCCAGCATCTCTAGGCGGGACTTTGGACATGAGCAGTTCTTC. This sequence encodes CASISRRDFGHEQFF.